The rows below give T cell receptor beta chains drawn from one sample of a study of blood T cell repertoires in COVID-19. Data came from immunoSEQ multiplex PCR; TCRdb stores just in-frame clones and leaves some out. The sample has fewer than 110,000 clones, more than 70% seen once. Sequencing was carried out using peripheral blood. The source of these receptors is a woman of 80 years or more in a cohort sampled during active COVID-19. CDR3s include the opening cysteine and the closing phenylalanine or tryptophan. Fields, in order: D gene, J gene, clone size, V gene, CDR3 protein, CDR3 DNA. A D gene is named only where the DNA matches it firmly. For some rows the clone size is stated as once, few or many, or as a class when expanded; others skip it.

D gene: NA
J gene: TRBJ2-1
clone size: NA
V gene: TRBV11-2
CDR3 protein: CASSYGWGVGDEQFF
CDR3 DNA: TGTGCCAGCAGCTATGGGTGGGGGGTTGGAGATGAGCAGTTCTTC

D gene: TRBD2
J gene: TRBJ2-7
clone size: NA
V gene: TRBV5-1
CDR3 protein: CASAPGTSGDEQYF
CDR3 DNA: TGCGCCAGCGCGCCCGGGACTAGCGGGGACGAGCAGTACTTC

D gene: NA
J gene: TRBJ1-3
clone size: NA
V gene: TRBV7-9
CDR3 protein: CASSFQGQKIHSGNTIYF
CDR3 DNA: TGTGCCAGCAGCTTTCAGGGCCAGAAGATCCACTCTGGAAACACCATATATTTT

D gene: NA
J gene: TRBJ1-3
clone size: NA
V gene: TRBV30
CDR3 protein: CAWKSSGNTIYF
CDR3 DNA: TGTGCCTGGAAGAGCTCTGGAAACACCATATATTTT

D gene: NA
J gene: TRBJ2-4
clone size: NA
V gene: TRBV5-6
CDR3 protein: CASSVSGGNKNIQYF
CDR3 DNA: TGTGCCAGCAGCGTCTCCGGGGGTAACAAAAACATTCAGTACTTC

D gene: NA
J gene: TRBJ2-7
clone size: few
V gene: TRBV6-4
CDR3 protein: CASSEFPTGSYEQYF
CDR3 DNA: TGTGCCAGCAGTGAATTTCCGACGGGGTCCTACGAGCAGTACTTC

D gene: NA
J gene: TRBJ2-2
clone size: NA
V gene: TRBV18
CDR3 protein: CASSPPGRGTNTGELFF
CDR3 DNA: TGTGCCAGCTCACCTCCAGGTCGCGGGACGAACACCGGGGAGCTGTTTTTT

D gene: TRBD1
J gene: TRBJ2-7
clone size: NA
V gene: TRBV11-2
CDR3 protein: CASSAIQGEQYF
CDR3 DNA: TGTGCCAGCAGCGCCATACAGGGGGAGCAGTACTTC

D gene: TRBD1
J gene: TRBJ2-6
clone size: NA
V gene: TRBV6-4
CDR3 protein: CASSGGGQGSSGANVLTF
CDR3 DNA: TGTGCCAGCAGTGGGGGCGGACAGGGAAGCTCTGGGGCCAACGTCCTGACTTTC

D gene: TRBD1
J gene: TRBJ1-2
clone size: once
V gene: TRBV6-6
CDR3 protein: CASSYGQGRDGYTF
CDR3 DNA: TGTGCCAGCAGTTACGGACAGGGGAGGGACGGCTACACCTTC

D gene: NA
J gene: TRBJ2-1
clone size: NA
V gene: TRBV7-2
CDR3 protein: CASSLGEVAYNEQFF
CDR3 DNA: TGTGCCAGCAGCCTAGGGGAGGTCGCCTACAATGAGCAGTTCTTC